Presented here are 7 T cell receptor beta chains from one specimen sequenced in a study of Ad26.COV2.S vaccination and SARS-CoV-2 variants. The repertoire was sequenced with immunoSEQ multiplex PCR; TCRdb's copy has only in-frame clones and lacks some. The sample shows about 680,000 clones, roughly 90% of them seen only once. This sample's treatment: roughly 20 received Ad26.COV2.S at low or high dose, single or two shots; about 5 received placebo; per-sample allocation not given. Material that was analyzed had been drawn on day 63 after the first vaccine or placebo injection. The sample in question was peripheral blood, obtained in a trial of Ad26.COV2.S vaccine versus placebo. The receptor set was obtained from a person between 18 and 65 years old who received the Ad26.COV2.S COVID-19 vaccine or a placebo.

This chain joins TRBV3-1 (or the pseudogene TRBV3-2) and TRBJ2-7, with 12 positions matching TRBD1. The V gene end was trimmed by 1 base and the J gene end by 7 bases; junction bases not matched to a gene: 17. Germline V gene data show CDR1 as LGHDT and CDR2 as YNNKEL (reference sequence). CDR3 length equals 19 residues. The CDR3 DNA follows: TGTGCCAGCAGCCAAGCCCCCGTGGGAGCCGGGACAGGGGGCAATGAGCAGTACTTC. Residues: CASSQAPVGAGTGGNEQYF.

The genes are TRBV5-6 and TRBJ1-5, with 9 bases matching TRBD1. Germline CDR1 reads SGHDT; CDR2 reads YYEEEE. The V segment lost 4 bases and the J segment 3 bases; nucleotides outside the gene matches: 8. This CDR3 comprises 16 residues. DNA of the CDR3: TGTGCCAGCAGCGCCGGGACAGGGCAGGTCAATCAGCCCCAGCATTTT. This codes for CASSAGTGQVNQPQHF. Full variable domain (missing parts from reference TRBV5-6 and TRBJ1-5): DAGVTQSPTHLIKTRGQQVTLRCSPKSGHDTVSWYQQALGQGPQFIFQYYEEEERQRGNFPDRFSGHQFPNYSSELNVNALLLGDSALYLCASSAGTGQVNQPQHFGDGTRLSIL.

As concerns this clone: This sample includes further DNA sequences coding for the same CDR3. This rearrangement joins TRBV6-6 to TRBJ2-5, with D possibly matching TRBD1 (5 bases). CDR1 is MNHNY and CDR2 is SVGAGI in the germline V gene (reference sequence). The V and J ends lost 7 bases and 5 bases respectively, with 11 bases between them. The CDR3 totals 12 residues. CDR3 coding DNA: TGTGCCAGCAAGCAGGGCAGGGAGACCCAGTACTTC. Its protein product is CASKQGRETQYF.

The chain has TRBV27 and TRBJ2-6; D may correspond to TRBD1 or TRBD2 (6 bases each). Germline loops: CDR1 MNHEY, CDR2 SMNVEV (reference sequence). The V gene lost 8 bases and the J gene lost 4 bases, with 15 bases spanning the gap. The CDR3 is made up of 15 amino acids. The CDR3 spells CASGAGQPGANVLTF. CDR3 DNA sequence: TGTGCCAGCGGGGCGGGACAACCGGGGGCCAACGTCCTGACTTTC.

This chain joins TRBV27 and TRBJ2-1, with D possibly being TRBD2 (5 bases). Germline V lookup: CDR1 MNHEY, CDR2 SMNVEV (reference sequence). Trimming pared 4 bases from V and 9 bases from J, leaving 10 bases between. There are 12 residues in the CDR3. CDR3 residues: CASSSLAPEQFF. DNA of the CDR3: TGTGCCAGCAGTTCGCTAGCTCCTGAGCAGTTCTTC.

The chain employs TRBV11-3 and TRBJ2-3; a possible D gene is TRBD1 (5 bases). Per germline, CDR1 SGHNT and CDR2 YENEEA. Trimming cost V 4 bases and J 1 base, with 12 bases left between them. The CDR3 has 15 amino acids. CDR3 loop: CASSSEGRGTDTQYF. The CDR3 bases are TGTGCCAGCAGCTCGGAAGGCAGGGGCACAGATACGCAGTATTTT.

This clone was recorded only once. At one end the junction does not follow the germline gene, possibly because of a read error. The CDR3 region is CASSLGAGVTDTQYF. As DNA, the CDR3 is TGTGCTAGCAGCTTAGGAGCGGGAGTAACAGATACGCAGTATTTT. V gene TRBV7-7 combines with J gene TRBJ2-3, with 8 bases fitting TRBD2. The germline V gene encodes CDR1 SSHAT and CDR2 FNYEAQ (reference sequence). There are 15 residues in the CDR3.